The 2 T cell receptor beta chains below all came from one sample that was sequenced in a study of long-term antiretroviral therapy in people with HIV. Assay version v3.0 of immunoSEQ was used, and it was run at survey level. The repertoire was sequenced with immunoSEQ multiplex PCR; TCRdb's copy has only in-frame clones and lacks some. The data show under 20,000 clones, 65% to 85% seen once. The sample here was unsorted PBMCs, taken 0.1 years before starting antiretroviral therapy. These receptor sequences come from a man between 18 and 35 years old with HIV.

The chain couples TRBV5-1 to TRBJ2-5; D may be TRBD1 or TRBD2 (5 bases each). CDR1 and CDR2 from the germline V gene are SGHRS and YFSETQ. V dropped 4 bases and J dropped 2 bases, with 24 bases sitting between them. The CDR3 spans 18 residues. CDR3 region: CASSPRGAGEAEQETQYF. Here the CDR3 DNA reads TGCGCCAGCAGCCCCCGAGGGGCAGGAGAGGCGGAGCAAGAGACCCAGTACTTC.

The genes are TRBV6-6 and TRBJ2-2; D is unresolved. CDR1 and CDR2 (germline): MNHNY, SVGAGI (reference sequence). Trimming pared 7 bases from V and 8 bases from J, leaving 14 bases between. CDR3 length: 13 residues. The CDR3 DNA reads as TGTGCCAGCACTCCCGTGGGATCAGGGGAGCTGTTTTTT. Translated: CASTPVGSGELFF.